The sequence of this TCR beta chain was determined in a study of metastatic and nonmetastatic thyroid tumors. Thyroid surgery took place with no prior treatment in any patient. TCRdb re-called the PCR reads with MiXCR. This sample yields 50,000 to 70,000 clones, of which approximately 4% are seen a single time; under 25% belongs to the top ten. This sequence originates from a female donor with papillary thyroid cancer or a benign thyroid nodule (not recorded which). Some clones in this sample may be carry-over from other donors' samples. The sample consisted of blood.

The DNA for the CDR3 is TGTGCCTGGAGTTTGGGGGGACCGCCCTACGAGCAGTACTTC. As protein: CAWSLGGPPYEQYF. This chain uses TRBV30 with TRBJ2-7; D may be TRBD2 (6 bases). Germline V gene lookup returns CDR1 GTSNPN and CDR2 SVGIG (reference sequence). V was shortened by 2 bases and J by 2 bases, with 13 bases between the two germline ends. The CDR3 is made up of 14 amino acids.